This TCR beta chain was retrieved from a study of blood T cell repertoires in COVID-19 (TCRdb year 2020). A note on the overall study: Samples from collaborators originated in the United States, Italy and Spain and spanned both the acute and convalescent phases of COVID-19. Where available, HLA class I and class II types were obtained from metadata supplied by the sample provider rather than from assay-based typing. Samples came from the ongoing ImmuneRACE study (first 160 participants) plus 1,254 subjects from 6 global collaborators. The dataset comprised deeply sampled blood TCRbeta repertoires from subjects exposed to, actively infected with, or recovered from COVID-19. The material from the prospective study consisted of cDNA or gDNA derived from T cells, B-cell-depleted T cells, or PBMCs. A de-identified subject ID, COVID-19 status, age in years and sex were almost always included in the sample metadata. The repertoires were released in a freely available public database meant as a resource for research on the immune response to SARS-CoV-2.

Broad study findings and their caveats: The quantity of clinical and demographic metadata differed by source and by participant and was supplied without curation.

Participants in the prospective study were enrolled through a virtual design, were aged 18 to 89 years, and lived in 20 to 30 United States geographic areas. In the prospective study, cohorts were assigned on the basis of participant-reported clinical history obtained from a screening survey and a study questionnaire. ImmuneRACE Cohort 3 recovered participants were defined by two consecutive negative NP/OP PCR tests, healthcare professional clearance, or symptom resolution. In the prospective study, whole blood, serum and a nasopharyngeal or oropharyngeal swab were collected from each participant by mobile phlebotomists. Participants in the prospective study had the option to provide additional blood draws and questionnaires over a 2-month period. Before DNA extraction, prospective study blood samples were shipped either frozen or at room temperature. The immunoSEQ Assay, a bias-controlled multiplex PCR, was used to amplify TCRbeta CDR3 regions from genomic DNA. As for how the authors treated the data: The number of nucleated cells in each sample was estimated from the amplification of reference gene primers within the assay. To quantify the absolute abundance of each unique TCRbeta CDR3 rearrangement, sequence reads were collapsed and filtered. For each sample, productive Simpson clonality was calculated as the square root of Simpson's diversity index over productive rearrangements. Drawn from immuneACCESS, this table holds only the in-frame rearrangements with V and J called that TCRdb kept. Clones are partly lost; checked studies trace under half to an unresolved V gene and leave the rest unexplained. That table is the source of V, J and clone size, and D and trimming were worked out from the DNA. Within this sample are some 160,000 clones, with roughly 88% of them counted one time only. The top ten hold approximately 7% of the sample.

Comment on this clone: What antigen it recognizes has not been identified. Per-base quality was not reported, and no clone a single base away is much larger than it.

The trim is 5 bases for V and 1 base for J, with a gap of 8 bases between the germline ends. The CDR3, from cysteine to phenylalanine, totals 13 residues. Only the CDR3 DNA is retained, 39 bases long and in frame from the first base. The germline V gene (reference sequence) sets CDR1 to SEHNR and CDR2 to FQNEAQ. The sequence came from a woman aged 45-60 years who had recovered from COVID-19. This sequence uses TRBV7-9 and TRBJ1-1; a tentative D match to TRBD1 spans 5 bases. The specimen sequenced was PBMCs or T cells enriched from blood (not recorded which). The CDR3 protein sequence reads: CASSKDRNTEAFF. The DNA sequence is given as TGTGCCAGCAGCAAAGACAGGAACACTGAAGCTTTCTTT.